Here is one T cell receptor beta chain with its context. The data were obtained in a study of blood T cell repertoires in COVID-19. Study context: The United States, Italy and Spain supplied acute and convalescent COVID-19 samples. T cells, B-cell-depleted T cells, or PBMCs provided the cDNA or gDNA that served as material.

How the authors handled the data: For nucleated cells, counts were estimated from reference gene primer amplification. The assay was immunoSEQ multiplex PCR, and TCRdb's table has in-frame clones only and misses some. V, J and clone size were drawn from that table, and D and trimming were deduced from the DNA. The sample carries fewer than 450,000 clones, under 95% recorded once. CDR1 LNHDA and CDR2 SQIVND come from the germline V gene (reference sequence). V lost 5 bases and J 0 bases, leaving 14 bases between the germline ends. This CDR3 is built from 16 residues. The sample was peripheral blood. This chain joins TRBV19 and TRBJ1-3; D uncertain. The clonotype originates from a woman between 18 and 30 years old who had recovered from COVID-19. CDR3 region: CASSPPIRSSGNTIYF. CDR3 in DNA: TGTGCCAGTAGTCCTCCTATACGGTCCTCTGGAAACACCATATATTTT. The full variable domain, in which reference TRBV19 and TRBJ1-3 provide the parts outside the CDR3, is DGGITQSPKYLFRKEGQNVTLSCEQNLNHDAMYWYRQDPGQGLRLIYYSQIVNDFQKGDIAEGYSVSREKKESFPLTVTSAQKNPTAFYLCASSPPIRSSGNTIYFGEGSWLTVV.